The next 13 T cell receptor beta chains were all read from a single sample in a study of blood T cell repertoires in COVID-19. Measured with immunoSEQ multiplex PCR; TCRdb has only the in-frame clones, and not every one. The data show 300,000 to 350,000 clones, with almost 90% seen just once and around 7.9% held by the top ten. The sequenced sample consisted of peripheral blood. These receptors were obtained from a woman aged 70-85 years with COVID-19, enrolled during active disease.

The chain employs TRBV12-3 or TRBV12-4 and TRBJ1-2, with 7 positions matching TRBD1. V shed 5 bases and J 4 bases; nucleotides not matched to a gene: 4. This CDR3 comprises 13 residues. The CDR3 DNA is TGTGCCAGCAGTCCCCAGGGGGGCTATGGCTACACCTTC. It encodes CASSPQGGYGYTF.

This chain connects TRBV28 to TRBJ2-7, with TRBD1 matching 9 bases. The V and J ends lost 4 bases and 4 bases, in that order; junction bases with no gene match: 2. Germline CDR1 is MDHEN and CDR2 is SYDVKM. The CDR3 loop spans 13 amino acids. As DNA, the CDR3 is TGTGCCAGCAGTTGGGACAGGGTGTACGAGCAGTACTTC. Its translation is CASSWDRVYEQYF.

The chain recombines TRBV27 with TRBJ1-2; D perhaps matches TRBD1 (6 bases). V was cut by 6 bases and J by 6 bases, with 20 bases left in between. Per germline, CDR1 MNHEY and CDR2 SMNVEV (reference sequence). The CDR3 extends over 15 amino acids. The CDR3 sequence: CASSPFDYWTDGYTF. CDR3 bases: TGTGCCAGCAGCCCCTTCGACTACTGGACAGATGGCTACACCTTC.

This chain links TRBV15 with TRBJ1-2; possible D gene TRBD1, 5 bases. This CDR3 is built from 17 residues. Trimming shortened V by 0 bases and J by 2 bases, and 16 bases separated the two germline ends. Germline V gene lookup returns CDR1 LNHNV and CDR2 YYDKDF (reference sequence). This CDR3 is CATSRDRILQVNYGYTF. DNA for the CDR3: TGTGCCACCAGCAGAGATCGGATCTTACAGGTAAACTATGGCTACACCTTC.

The sample holds one count of this clone. The genes are TRBV6-5 and TRBJ1-4; no clear D gene. V was shortened by 0 bases and J by 5 bases, with 7 bases between the two germline ends. The CDR3 has 14 amino acids. Germline V gene lookup returns CDR1 MNHEY and CDR2 SVGAGI. The CDR3 region has the DNA TGTGCCAGCAGTTACTCGAGAAGCAATGAAAAACTGTTTTTT. Amino acids: CASSYSRSNEKLFF.

There are a few counts of this clone. The chain is built from TRBV10-1 and TRBJ2-7; possibly TRBD1 for D (6 bases). This CDR3 comprises 15 residues. Trimming removed 3 bases at V and 6 bases at J, with 18 bases between. Germline lookup yields CDR1 WNHNN and CDR2 SYGVQD (reference sequence). Here the CDR3 reads CASSDLTGPQGEQYF. The CDR3 region has the DNA TGCGCCAGCAGTGACTTGACAGGACCCCAAGGCGAGCAGTACTTC.

J is TRBJ2-2 and V is TRBV5-1; 8 nucleotides match TRBD2. The CDR3 spans 15 residues. The ends lost 0 bases at V and 6 bases at J; junction bases unmatched: 4. Germline loops: CDR1 SGHRS, CDR2 YFSETQ. The CDR3 region has the DNA TGCGCCAGCAGCTTGGTTAGCGGGAAGGCCGGGGAGCTGTTTTTT. This gives the protein CASSLVSGKAGELFF.

The chain carries TRBV3-1 (or the pseudogene TRBV3-2) and TRBJ2-1; 11 bases match TRBD2. The CDR3 covers 15 residues. J gave up 3 bases and V 2 bases, and 0 bases lay outside the gene matches. The germline CDR1 and CDR2 sequences are LGHDT and YNNKEL (reference sequence). CDR3 nucleotides: TGTGCCAGCAGCCAACTAGCGGGGGGCTACAATGAGCAGTTCTTC. This sequence encodes CASSQLAGGYNEQFF.

This rearrangement joins TRBV6-5 to TRBJ1-3; TRBD1 is a possible D gene (5 bases). Trimming removed 2 bases at V and 2 bases at J, with 7 bases between. CDR3 length equals 14 residues. Per germline, CDR1 MNHEY and CDR2 SVGAGI. The CDR3 nucleotides are TGTGCCAGCAGTTACGCAGGGACTGGAAACACCATATATTTT. It specifies CASSYAGTGNTIYF.

J is TRBJ2-5 and V is TRBV5-1; TRBD2 agrees at 8 bases. CDR1 and CDR2 (germline): SGHRS, YFSETQ. The CDR3 loop spans 14 amino acids. The V gene end was trimmed by 0 bases and the J gene end by 4 bases; junction bases not matched to a gene: 2. The CDR3 region has the DNA TGCGCCAGCAGCTTGGTTCTAGCGGGAGAGACCCAGTACTTC. As protein: CASSLVLAGETQYF. The whole variable domain, filled in from reference TRBV5-1 and TRBJ2-5, reads KAGVTQTPRYLIKTRGQQVTLSCSPISGHRSVSWYQQTPGQGLQFLFEYFSETQRNKGNFPGRFSGRQFSNSRSEMNVSTLELGDSALYLCASSLVLAGETQYFGPGTRLLVL.

This clone was counted a single time. The CDR3 nucleotides read TGTGCCAGCAGCGTACTACCACAGGCCTACGAGCAGTACTTC. It codes for CASSVLPQAYEQYF. The chain recombines TRBV9 with TRBJ2-7; perhaps TRBD1 as D (5 bases). Germline lookup yields CDR1 SGDLS and CDR2 YYNGEE. CDR3 length: 14 residues. V dropped 1 base and J dropped 2 bases, with 10 bases sitting between them.

The chain links TRBV2 to TRBJ1-3; D is undetermined. The length of the CDR3 is 13 residues. The germline CDR1 and CDR2 sequences are SNHLY and FYNNEI. V gave up 8 bases and J gave up 2 bases, with 10 bases separating them. The CDR3 DNA follows: TGTGCCAGCGGCGACATCCCTGGAAACACCATATATTTT. Protein product: CASGDIPGNTIYF.

The chain joins TRBV28 to TRBJ1-2, with TRBD1 as a possible D gene (6 bases). The germline V gene has CDR1 MDHEN and CDR2 SYDVKM. Trimming took 3 bases from V and 0 from J, leaving 14 bases between them. CDR3 length: 16 amino acids. Written as DNA, the CDR3 is TGTGCCAGCAGTTTCACACTACAGGGAACTAACTATGGCTACACCTTC. The encoded protein is CASSFTLQGTNYGYTF.